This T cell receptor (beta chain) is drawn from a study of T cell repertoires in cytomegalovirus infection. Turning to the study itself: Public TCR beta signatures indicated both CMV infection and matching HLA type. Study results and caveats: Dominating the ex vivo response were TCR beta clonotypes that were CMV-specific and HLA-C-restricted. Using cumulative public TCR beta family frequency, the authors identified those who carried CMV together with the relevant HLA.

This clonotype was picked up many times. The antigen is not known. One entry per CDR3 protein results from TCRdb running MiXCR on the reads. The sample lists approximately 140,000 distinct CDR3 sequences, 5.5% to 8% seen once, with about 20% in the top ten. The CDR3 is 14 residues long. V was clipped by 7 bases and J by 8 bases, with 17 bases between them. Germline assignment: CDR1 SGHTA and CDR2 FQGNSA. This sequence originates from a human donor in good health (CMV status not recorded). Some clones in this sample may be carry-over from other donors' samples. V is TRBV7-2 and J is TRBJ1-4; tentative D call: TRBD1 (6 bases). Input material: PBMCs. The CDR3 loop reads CASTSGGAGEKLFF. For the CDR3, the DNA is TGTGCCAGCACCTCCGGGGGGGCGGGCGAAAAACTGTTTTTT.